The 3 T cell receptor beta chains listed next were all sequenced from one sample in a study of T cells in Graves' hyperthyroidism and ophthalmopathy (dated by TCRdb to between 2018 and 2021). Receptor amplification or capture employed multiplex PCR. The instrument given in TCRdb is Illumina HiSeq 2000. The TCR beta CDR3 regions were amplified from RNA transcripts. A first-round RT-PCR of the TCR CDR3 used the HTBI primer set with the Qiagen OneStep RT-PCR kit. The public reads were quality trimmed at Q25 with fastp and then assembled into clones with MiXCR by TCRdb, keeping productive beta chains. Every distinct CDR3 protein forms one entry, paired with its most common genes and DNA. Recorded for this sample are under 600,000 distinct CDR3 sequences; about 16% of them occurred a single time. The ten most abundant clones make up about 3.5% of the sample. Sequencing used blood. The receptors shown here come from a woman aged 40 to 55 with Graves' ophthalmopathy.

In this sample, this clonotype turned up many times. This chain connects TRBV7-9 to TRBJ2-1; D remains ambiguous. The CDR3 covers 11 residues. The V gene lost 4 bases and the J gene lost 7 bases, with 5 bases spanning the gap. In germline, CDR1 is SEHNR, CDR2 FQNEAQ (reference sequence). The chain's CDR3 is CASSSQNEQFF. DNA for the CDR3: TGTGCCAGCAGCTCGCAGAATGAGCAGTTCTTC.

CDR3 protein: CASSERTGVGSNQPQHF. The CDR3 DNA sequence: TGTGCCAGCAGTGAAAGGACAGGGGTCGGTAGCAATCAGCCCCAGCATTTT. V usage is TRBV6-1 and J usage is TRBJ1-5; 9 bases line up with TRBD1. The CDR3 consists of 17 residues. With V trimmed by 2 bases and J by 0 bases, 5 bases remained unmatched. Germline CDR1 and CDR2: MNHNS and SASEGT.

This clonotype appeared many times. The V and J genes are TRBV27 and TRBJ2-7, with 8 bases matching TRBD2. The germline V gene has CDR1 MNHEY and CDR2 SMNVEV (reference sequence). CDR3 length equals 13 residues. Trimming removed 3 bases from V and 9 bases from J; junction bases left unmatched: 7. For the CDR3, the DNA is TGTGCCAGCAGTTTCGGGGGACTAGGAACGCAGTACTTC. Protein sequence: CASSFGGLGTQYF.